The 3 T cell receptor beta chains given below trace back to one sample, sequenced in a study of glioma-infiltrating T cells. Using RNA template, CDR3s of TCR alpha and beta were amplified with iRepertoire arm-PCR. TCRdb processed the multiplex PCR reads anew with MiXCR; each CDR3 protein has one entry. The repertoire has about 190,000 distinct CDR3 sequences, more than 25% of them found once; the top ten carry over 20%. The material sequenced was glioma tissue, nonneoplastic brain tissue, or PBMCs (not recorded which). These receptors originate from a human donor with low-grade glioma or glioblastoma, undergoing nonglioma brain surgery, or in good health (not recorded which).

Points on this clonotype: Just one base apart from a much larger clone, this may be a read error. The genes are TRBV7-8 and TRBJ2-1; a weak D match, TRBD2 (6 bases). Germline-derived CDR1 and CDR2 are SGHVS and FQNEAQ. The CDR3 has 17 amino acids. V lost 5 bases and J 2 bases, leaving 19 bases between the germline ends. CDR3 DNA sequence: TGTGCCAGCAGCCTATCCCCTAGCGCTTTAGCCTACAATGAGCAGTTCTTC. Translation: CASSLSPSALAYNEQFF. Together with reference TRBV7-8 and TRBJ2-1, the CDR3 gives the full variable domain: GAGVSQSPRYKVAKRGQDVALRCDPISGHVSLFWYQQALGQGPEFLTYFQNEAQLDKSGLPSDRFFAERPEGSVSTLKIQRTQQEDSAVYLCASSLSPSALAYNEQFFGPGTRLTVL.

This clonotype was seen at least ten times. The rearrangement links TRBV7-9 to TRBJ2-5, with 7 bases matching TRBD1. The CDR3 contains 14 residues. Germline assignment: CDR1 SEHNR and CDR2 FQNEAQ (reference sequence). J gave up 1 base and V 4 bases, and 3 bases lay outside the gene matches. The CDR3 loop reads CASSSTGPQETQYF. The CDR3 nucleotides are TGTGCCAGCAGCTCGACAGGGCCCCAAGAGACCCAGTACTTC.

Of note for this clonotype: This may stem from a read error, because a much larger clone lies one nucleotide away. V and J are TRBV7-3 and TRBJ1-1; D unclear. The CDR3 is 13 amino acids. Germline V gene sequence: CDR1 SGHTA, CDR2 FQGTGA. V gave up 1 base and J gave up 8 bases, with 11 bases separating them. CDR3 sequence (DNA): TGTGCCAGCAGCTTAAGTGCCTCCTCAGAAGCTTTCTTT. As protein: CASSLSASSEAFF.